Detailed here is one T cell receptor beta chain. What it binds is not known. The CDR3 length is 16 residues. Trimming removed 2 bases from V and 3 bases from J, with 13 bases in between. Germline assignment: CDR1 KGHSH and CDR2 LQKENI. TCRdb reprocessed the reads with MiXCR, giving one entry per CDR3 protein. The table shows roughly 700,000 distinct CDR3 sequences, with roughly 30% occurring only once. This sample was included in a study of T cell repertoires in cytomegalovirus infection. Study summary: The study used recently identified HLA-C-restricted and well-studied HLA-B-restricted CMV epitopes. Whole-study findings and limits: People with CMV and the relevant HLA were identified by cumulative public TCR beta family frequency.

The sequenced sample was cultured PBMCs, obtained from culture after CMV antigen stimulation. The chain combines TRBV18 with TRBJ2-2, with D tentatively TRBD1 (6 bases). This sequence originates from a human donor in good health (CMV status not recorded). Some clones in this sample may be carry-over from other donors' samples. In DNA form, the CDR3 reads TGTGCCAGCTCACCATATACTGGACAGCACACCGGGGAGCTGTTTTTT. Its translation: CASSPYTGQHTGELFF.